A single sample is the source of the 10 T cell receptor beta chains below, sequenced in a study of blood T cell repertoires in COVID-19. Method: immunoSEQ multiplex PCR; TCRdb's copy keeps in-frame clones and lacks some. The repertoire holds 210,000 or so clones, with roughly nine tenths as singletons. Specimen: PBMCs or T cells enriched from blood (not recorded which). Receptors were obtained from a man aged 30 to 39 who had recovered from COVID-19.

The chain has TRBV30 and TRBJ2-5; 14 nucleotides line up with TRBD2. CDR1 is GTSNPN and CDR2 is SVGIG in the germline V gene (reference sequence). J lost 4 bases, V lost 7 bases, and 5 bases had no gene match. The CDR3 sequence is 14 residues long. The CDR3 here is CASTSGRARETQYF. As DNA, the CDR3 is TGTGCCTCGACTAGCGGGAGGGCCCGAGAGACCCAGTACTTC.

The CDR3 sequence: CASSLIPQAGEQYF. Here the CDR3 DNA reads TGTGCCAGCAGCTTAATTCCCCAGGCGGGCGAGCAGTACTTC. The chain joins TRBV7-3 to TRBJ2-7; maybe TRBD2 (5 bases). Trimming removed 1 base from V and 6 bases from J, with 13 bases in between. CDR1 and CDR2 from the germline V gene are SGHTA and FQGTGA. The length of the CDR3 is 14 residues.

J is TRBJ2-3 and V is TRBV27, with a weak D call TRBD1 (8 bases). The CDR3 is 18 residues long. Trimming cost V 5 bases and J 6 bases, with 27 bases left between them. Germline values: CDR1 MNHEY, CDR2 SMNVEV (reference sequence). CDR3 coding DNA: TGTGCCAGCAGTCCGAAAGGGCAGGGGGCGGGGGCGCGGGATACGCAGTATTTT. It yields the protein CASSPKGQGAGARDTQYF.

The chain employs TRBV30 and TRBJ2-3; a possible D gene is TRBD2 (5 bases). The CDR3 has 14 amino acids. Germline V gives CDR1 GTSNPN, CDR2 SVGIG (reference sequence). Deletions cut 8 bases from V and 6 bases from J, with 21 bases between. This CDR3 is CAQTGRGRGDTQYF. The CDR3 DNA follows: TGTGCCCAAACCGGGCGAGGGAGAGGGGATACGCAGTATTTT.

The genes are TRBV19 and TRBJ2-5, with 8 nucleotides matching TRBD2. V lost 5 bases, J lost 5 bases, and 13 bases stayed unmatched. The CDR3 consists of 16 residues. Germline CDR1 LNHDA, CDR2 SQIVND (reference sequence). The CDR3 loop reads CASSRSSGSEGETQYF. The CDR3 nucleotides read TGTGCCAGTAGTCGTTCCAGCGGGAGTGAGGGGGAGACCCAGTACTTC.

This chain joins TRBV7-9 and TRBJ1-4; 7 bases agree with TRBD1. CDR1 SEHNR and CDR2 FQNEAQ come from the germline V gene (reference sequence). The CDR3 consists of 14 residues. Losses at the gene ends were 6 bases for V and 8 bases for J; bases not matched to a gene: 9. This CDR3 is CASSSQGGREKLFF. CDR3 sequence (DNA): TGTGCCAGCAGTTCTCAGGGGGGCAGGGAAAAACTGTTTTTT.

This clone was counted a single time. The chain recombines TRBV7-8 with TRBJ1-2, with TRBD1 identical over 9 bases. CDR1 SGHVS and CDR2 FQNEAQ come from the germline V gene. J gave up 3 bases and V 5 bases, and 10 bases lay outside the gene matches. The CDR3 contains 16 residues. The CDR3 nucleotides are TGTGCCAGCAGCCCACTGGCGGGACAGGGAGACTATGGCTACACCTTC. It translates to CASSPLAGQGDYGYTF.

V and J are TRBV19 and TRBJ1-5, with TRBD1 matching 10 bases. The CDR3 loop spans 14 amino acids. Germline V gene lookup returns CDR1 LNHDA and CDR2 SQIVND (reference sequence). V was clipped by 3 bases and J by 7 bases; unmatched bases: 3. The CDR3 DNA reads as TGTGCCAGTAGTATTGGACAGGGGGTACAGCCCCAGCATTTT. Residues: CASSIGQGVQPQHF.

The CDR3 bases are TGTGCCAGCTCACCACCGAGCGGGAGGGCTCCAGATACGCAGTATTTT. Its translation is CASSPPSGRAPDTQYF. This chain connects TRBV18 to TRBJ2-3; TRBD2 matches 10 bases. Unmatched junction bases numbered 4, after V lost 0 bases and J lost 4 bases. There are 16 residues in the CDR3. CDR1 KGHSH and CDR2 LQKENI come from the germline V gene.

The V and J genes are TRBV7-9 and TRBJ1-4, with TRBD1 as a possible D gene (6 bases). Germline assignment: CDR1 SEHNR and CDR2 FQNEAQ (reference sequence). This CDR3 has 18 residues. The V end was cut by 0 bases, the J end by 2 bases, with 16 bases between. The CDR3 nucleotides read TGTGCCAGCAGCTTAGCACCAACAGGGTTGCGGACTAATGAAAAACTGTTTTTT. Translating gives CASSLAPTGLRTNEKLFF.